Following are 18 T cell receptor beta chains from one sample sequenced in a study of T cell responses to AZD1222 COVID-19 vaccine. TCRdb's table, derived via immunoSEQ multiplex PCR, lists solely in-frame clones and lacks some. The table lists roughly 110,000 clones, almost 90% of them singletons, with roughly 5.1% in the top ten. Sample: peripheral blood, taken on day 0 of AZD1222 vaccination. The receptors originated from an adult in good health.

The chain couples TRBV5-5 to TRBJ2-1; 10 positions agree with TRBD2. This CDR3 is 13 amino acids long. CDR1 and CDR2 from the germline V gene are SGHKS and YYEKEE (reference sequence). Germline trimming cut 0 bases from V and 10 bases from J; bases unmatched to any gene: 1. DNA of the CDR3: TGTGCCAGCAGCTTGGAACTAGCGGGAGAGCAGTTCTTC. Translated, it gives CASSLELAGEQFF.

A single count supports this clone. This sequence joins TRBV28 and TRBJ1-1; the D gene is possibly TRBD1 (5 bases). Trimming took off 7 bases at V and 2 bases at J, with 11 bases between the two ends. Germline V lookup: CDR1 MDHEN, CDR2 SYDVKM. There are 13 residues in the CDR3. This CDR3 is CASMRGLNTEAFF. As DNA, the CDR3 is TGTGCCAGCATGCGGGGCCTCAACACTGAAGCTTTCTTT.

This clone was seen just once. The chain has TRBV19 and TRBJ1-2, with D perhaps matching TRBD1 (5 bases). The CDR3 has 13 amino acids. CDR1 and CDR2 from the germline V gene are LNHDA and SQIVND (reference sequence). V was trimmed by 7 bases and J by 3 bases, leaving 12 bases between them. CDR3 loop: CASTKGSDYGYTF. The CDR3 DNA is TGTGCCAGTACTAAGGGGTCAGACTATGGCTACACCTTC.

The chain recombines TRBV7-2 with TRBJ2-5; TRBD2 agrees at 8 bases. This CDR3 is 13 amino acids long. Germline CDR1 and CDR2: SGHTA and FQGNSA. J gave up 8 bases and V 1 base, and 3 bases lay outside the gene matches. CDR3 in DNA: TGTGCCAGCAGCTTAGTACTAGCGGACACCCAGTACTTC. Amino acid sequence: CASSLVLADTQYF.

This clone was seen once. The chain couples TRBV6-1 to TRBJ2-2; TRBD2 matches at 9 bases. From germline, CDR1 is MNHNS and CDR2 SASEGT. V dropped 2 bases and J dropped 0; count of bases not matched to a gene: 10. This CDR3 is 19 amino acids long. CDR3 nucleotides: TGTGCCAGCAGTGAATTTCAAGCGGGAGGATCCTCGAACACCGGGGAGCTGTTTTTT. Amino acid sequence: CASSEFQAGGSSNTGELFF.

The chain uses TRBV5-1 and TRBJ2-6; possible D gene TRBD1, 5 bases. This CDR3 has 16 amino acids. Trimming removed 3 bases at V and 0 bases at J, with 10 bases between. Germline lookup yields CDR1 SGHRS and CDR2 YFSETQ. CDR3 in amino acids: CASSWGRRSGANVLTF. In DNA form, the CDR3 reads TGCGCCAGCAGCTGGGGCCGGCGCTCTGGGGCCAACGTCCTGACTTTC.

The V and J genes are TRBV7-6 and TRBJ1-1; 7 bases map to TRBD1. CDR1 is SGHVS and CDR2 is FNYEAQ in the germline V gene. J gave up 4 bases and V 0 bases, and 5 bases lay outside the gene matches. This CDR3 spans 15 amino acids. The CDR3 loop is CASSLAGGDSTEAFF. Here the CDR3 DNA reads TGTGCCAGCAGCTTAGCAGGGGGCGATAGCACTGAAGCTTTCTTT.

This chain joins TRBV2 and TRBJ2-5; unclear D gene. The CDR3 is 10 amino acids. V was clipped by 3 bases and J by 6 bases, with 2 bases between them. The germline CDR1 and CDR2 sequences are SNHLY and FYNNEI. CDR3 sequence reads: CASSEQTQYF. CDR3 DNA sequence: TGTGCCAGCAGTGAGCAGACCCAGTACTTC.

Worth noting for this clone: Other DNA sequences of this sample code for an identical CDR3. The chain recombines TRBV19 with TRBJ2-7; D unclear. CDR1 and CDR2 from the germline V gene are LNHDA and SQIVND (reference sequence). Trimming removed 3 bases from V and 0 bases from J, with 6 bases in between. The length of the CDR3 is 13 residues. The CDR3 reads CASSIGPSYEQYF. CDR3 in DNA: TGTGCCAGTAGTATTGGGCCCTCCTACGAGCAGTACTTC.

This rearrangement joins TRBV9 to TRBJ2-7, with D possibly being TRBD1 (6 bases). With 0 bases removed from V and 4 bases from J, the gap between germline ends came to 11 bases. The CDR3 runs to 14 residues. CDR1 is SGDLS and CDR2 is YYNGEE in the germline V gene. In DNA form, the CDR3 reads TGTGCCAGCAGCGTAGGCAGGGGACCATACGAGCAGTACTTC. It is translated as CASSVGRGPYEQYF.

This rearrangement joins TRBV6-2 or TRBV6-3 to TRBJ1-1; tentative D call: TRBD1 (6 bases). Between the trimmed V and J ends, which lost 6 bases and 5 bases, there was a span of 16 bases. Germline CDR1 MNHEY, CDR2 SVGEGT. The CDR3 spans 14 residues. CDR3 sequence (DNA): TGTGCCAGCAGCCTACCAAACCAGGGGACTGAAGCTTTCTTT. This sequence encodes CASSLPNQGTEAFF.

V and J are TRBV5-6 and TRBJ1-1; D perhaps matches TRBD1 (5 bases). The V end was cut by 0 bases, the J end by 2 bases, with 8 bases between. Germline values: CDR1 SGHDT, CDR2 YYEEEE. The CDR3 runs to 14 residues. As DNA, the CDR3 is TGTGCCAGCAGCTTGGGGACACTAAACACTGAAGCTTTCTTT. It codes for CASSLGTLNTEAFF.

The V call is TRBV19, the J call TRBJ1-4, with 8 bases aligning to TRBD1. Germline CDR1 LNHDA, CDR2 SQIVND (reference sequence). Losses at the gene ends were 10 bases for V and 6 bases for J; bases not matched to a gene: 16. The CDR3 runs to 16 residues. This CDR3 is CATSRTRQGMYEKLFF. CDR3 sequence (DNA): TGTGCCACCTCTCGGACGAGACAGGGGATGTATGAAAAACTGTTTTTT.

The CDR3 region is CASSFRTYNEQFF. The CDR3 nucleotides are TGTGCTAGTTCCTTCCGGACCTACAATGAGCAGTTCTTC. The chain uses TRBV12-5 and TRBJ2-1; D not certain. Deletions cut 8 bases from V and 2 bases from J, with 10 bases between. Looked up from germline, CDR1 is LGHNT and CDR2 is FRNRAP. This CDR3 contains 13 residues. The whole variable domain, filled in from reference TRBV12-5 and TRBJ2-1, reads DARVTQTPRHKVTEMGQEVTMRCQPILGHNTVFWYRQTMMQGLELLAYFRNRAPLDDSGMPKDRFSAEMPDATLATLKIQPSEPRDSAVYFCASSFRTYNEQFFGPGTRLTVL.

J is TRBJ1-6 and V is TRBV5-5; 8 nucleotides agree with TRBD1. This CDR3 spans 17 amino acids. The trim removed 6 bases at V and 0 bases at J, leaving 8 bases unmatched. Germline V gives CDR1 SGHKS, CDR2 YYEKEE (reference sequence). The CDR3 nucleotides are TGTGCCAGCACGCTGGGACAGGCGACCTCCTATAATTCACCCCTCCACTTT. Its protein is CASTLGQATSYNSPLHF.

The chain employs TRBV7-9 and TRBJ2-6; D is ambiguous. Trimming removed 4 bases from V and 2 bases from J, with 6 bases in between. The CDR3 contains 14 residues. Germline loops: CDR1 SEHNR, CDR2 FQNEAQ (reference sequence). The CDR3 region is CASSYEAGANVLTF. CDR3 nucleotide sequence: TGTGCCAGCAGCTACGAAGCTGGGGCCAACGTCCTGACTTTC.

The chain joins TRBV29-1 to TRBJ1-2, with unresolved D. V lost 5 bases and J lost 8, with 9 bases in between. Germline loops: CDR1 SQVTM, CDR2 ANQGSEA. This CDR3 spans 10 amino acids. The CDR3 protein is CSVLAGGYTF. In DNA form, the CDR3 reads TGCAGCGTTCTTGCCGGAGGCTACACCTTC. The full variable domain, completed using reference TRBV29-1 and TRBJ1-2, is SAVISQKPSRDICQRGTSLTIQCQVDSQVTMMFWYRQQPGQSLTLIATANQGSEATYESGFVIDKFPISRPNLTFSTLTVSNMSPEDSSIYLCSVLAGGYTFGSGTRLTVV.

The gene calls are TRBV3-1 (or the pseudogene TRBV3-2) and TRBJ2-2; D is possibly TRBD1 or TRBD2 (5 bases each). Germline assignment: CDR1 LGHDT and CDR2 YNNKEL (reference sequence). This CDR3 has 17 residues. V lost 4 bases and J 6 bases, leaving 21 bases between the germline ends. DNA of the CDR3: TGTGCCAGCAGCCCTACCGGGACGGGTCGATTCGCCGGGGAGCTGTTTTTT. It yields the protein CASSPTGTGRFAGELFF.